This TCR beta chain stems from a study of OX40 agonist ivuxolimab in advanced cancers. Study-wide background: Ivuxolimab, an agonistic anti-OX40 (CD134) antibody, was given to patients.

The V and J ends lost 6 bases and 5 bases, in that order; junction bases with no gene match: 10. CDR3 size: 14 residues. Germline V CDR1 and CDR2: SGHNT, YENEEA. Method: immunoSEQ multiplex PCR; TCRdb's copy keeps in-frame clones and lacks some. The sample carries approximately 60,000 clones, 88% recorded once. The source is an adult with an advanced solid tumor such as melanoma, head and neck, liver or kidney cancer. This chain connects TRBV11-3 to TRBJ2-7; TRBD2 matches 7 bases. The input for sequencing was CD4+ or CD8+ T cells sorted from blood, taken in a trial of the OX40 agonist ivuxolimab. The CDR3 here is CASREGGRNHEQYF. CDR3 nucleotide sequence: TGTGCCAGCAGGGAGGGCGGGAGAAACCACGAGCAGTACTTC.